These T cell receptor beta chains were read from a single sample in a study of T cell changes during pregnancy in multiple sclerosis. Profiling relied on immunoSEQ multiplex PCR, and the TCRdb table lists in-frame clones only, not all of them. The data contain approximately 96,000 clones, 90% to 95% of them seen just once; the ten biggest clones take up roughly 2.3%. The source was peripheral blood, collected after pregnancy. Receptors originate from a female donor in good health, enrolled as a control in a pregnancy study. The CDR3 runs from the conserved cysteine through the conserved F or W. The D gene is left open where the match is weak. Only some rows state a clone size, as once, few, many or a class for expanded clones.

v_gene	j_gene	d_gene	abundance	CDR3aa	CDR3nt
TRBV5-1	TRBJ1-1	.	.	CASSPLQGGSTEAFF	TGCGCCAGCAGCCCCTTACAGGGTGGGAGCACTGAAGCTTTCTTT
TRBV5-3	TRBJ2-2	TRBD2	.	CARNHISVGLAGLKSNTGELFF	TGTGCCAGAAACCATATCTCCGTGGGACTAGCGGGATTAAAATCGAACACCGGGGAGCTGTTTTTT
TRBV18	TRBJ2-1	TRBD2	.	CASSPGSGGARPGEQFF	TGTGCCAGCTCACCAGGGAGCGGGGGGGCCCGTCCAGGTGAGCAGTTCTTC
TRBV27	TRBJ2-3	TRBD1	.	CASSSRQGATDTQYF	TGTGCCAGCAGTTCTCGACAGGGGGCCACAGATACGCAGTATTTT
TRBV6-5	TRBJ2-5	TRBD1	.	CASSYSGQGSGETQYF	TGTGCCAGCAGTTACTCGGGACAGGGGAGTGGAGAGACCCAGTACTTC
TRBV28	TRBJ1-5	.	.	CASLPRQVQPQHF	TGTGCCAGCTTGCCGCGACAGGTTCAGCCCCAGCATTTT
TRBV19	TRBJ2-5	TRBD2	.	CASTRGLAGEQETQYF	TGTGCCAGTACCAGGGGACTAGCGGGGGAACAAGAGACCCAGTACTTC
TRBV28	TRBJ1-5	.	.	CASSRVSGGNQPQHF	TGTGCCAGCAGTCGGGTCTCGGGGGGCAATCAGCCCCAGCATTTT
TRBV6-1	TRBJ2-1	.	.	CASSEQGGSYNEQFF	TGTGCCAGCAGTGAGCAGGGGGGCTCCTACAATGAGCAGTTCTTC
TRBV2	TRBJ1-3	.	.	CASSDDRLYF	TGTGCCAGCAGTGACGACAGATTATATTTT
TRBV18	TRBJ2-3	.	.	CASSPPDRLGADF	TGTGCCAGCTCACCCCCTGACAGGCTAGGTGCGGATTTT
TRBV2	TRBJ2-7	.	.	CASSEDRLGPEQYF	TGTGCCAGCAGTGAAGACAGGTTGGGCCCCGAGCAGTACTTC
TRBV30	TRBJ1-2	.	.	CAWNSRKFYGYTF	TGTGCCTGGAACAGTCGAAAGTTCTATGGCTACACCTTC
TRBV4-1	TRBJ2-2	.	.	CASSQDPQGTGELFF	TGCGCCAGCAGCCAAGATCCCCAGGGCACCGGGGAGCTGTTTTTT
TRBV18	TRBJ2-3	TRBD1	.	CASLKGARDTQYF	TGTGCCAGCCTTAAGGGGGCGAGGGATACGCAGTATTTT
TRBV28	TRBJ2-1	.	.	CASARGEQFF	TGTGCCAGCGCTAGGGGTGAGCAGTTCTTC
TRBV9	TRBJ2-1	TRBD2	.	CASSVGVAGGYNEQFF	TGTGCCAGCAGCGTAGGGGTAGCGGGGGGTTACAATGAGCAGTTCTTC
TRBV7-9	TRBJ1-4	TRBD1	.	CASSFGDRRGHLEKLFF	TGTGCCAGCAGCTTCGGGGACAGGCGTGGACATCTGGAAAAACTGTTTTTT
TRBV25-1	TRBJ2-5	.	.	CASSEWAETQYF	TGTGCCAGCAGTGAATGGGCAGAGACCCAGTACTTC
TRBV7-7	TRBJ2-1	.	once	CASSLATIAGNSEQFF	TGTGCTAGCAGCTTAGCTACCATCGCGGGAAATAGTGAGCAGTTCTTC
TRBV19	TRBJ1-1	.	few	CASSIGHLNTEAFF	TGTGCCAGTAGTATCGGACACCTGAACACTGAAGCTTTCTTT
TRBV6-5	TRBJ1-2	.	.	CASRPEGGGGYTF	TGTGCCAGCCGCCCGGAGGGGGGGGGTGGCTACACCTTC
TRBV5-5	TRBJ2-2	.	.	CASSLAREIGDTGELFF	TGTGCCAGCAGCTTGGCTCGGGAGATAGGTGACACCGGGGAGCTGTTTTTT
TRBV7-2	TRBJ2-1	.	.	CASSFTAGSNEQFF	TGTGCCAGCAGCTTTACGGCGGGCTCCAATGAGCAGTTCTTC
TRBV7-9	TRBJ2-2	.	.	CASSSGQNTGELFF	TGTGCCAGCAGCTCAGGACAGAACACCGGGGAGCTGTTTTTT
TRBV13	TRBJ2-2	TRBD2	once	CASSSSGMGTGELFF	TGTGCCAGCAGCTCTAGCGGGATGGGCACCGGGGAGCTGTTTTTT
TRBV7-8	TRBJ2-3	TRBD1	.	CASSATGGGDTQYF	TGTGCCAGCAGCGCGACAGGGGGGGGAGATACGCAGTATTTT
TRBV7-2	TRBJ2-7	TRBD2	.	CASSSLAGGWYEQYF	TGTGCCAGCAGCTCCTTAGCGGGGGGCTGGTACGAGCAGTACTTC
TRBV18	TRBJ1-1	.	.	CASSSDYMNTEAFF	TGTGCCAGCTCGTCAGACTACATGAACACTGAAGCTTTCTTT
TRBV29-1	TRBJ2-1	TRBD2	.	CSGRGGYEQFF	TGCAGCGGGCGGGGGGGCTATGAGCAGTTCTTC
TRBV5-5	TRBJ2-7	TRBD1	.	CASSSLLLDREYKNEQYF	TGTGCCAGCAGCTCCCTCCTCCTGGACAGGGAGTATAAGAACGAGCAGTACTTC
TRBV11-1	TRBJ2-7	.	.	CASSLRDGLSYEQYF	TGTGCCAGCAGCTTGCGGGACGGACTATCCTACGAGCAGTACTTC
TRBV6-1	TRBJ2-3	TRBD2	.	CASKAGGTDTQYF	TGTGCCAGCAAGGCGGGGGGAACAGATACGCAGTATTTT
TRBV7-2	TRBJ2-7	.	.	CASSLLRGRPYEQYF	TGTGCCAGCAGCTTATTACGGGGGAGACCCTACGAGCAGTACTTC
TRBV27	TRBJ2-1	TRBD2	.	CASSLSGSGRRGNEQFF	TGTGCCAGCAGTTTATCGGGTAGCGGGAGACGAGGCAATGAGCAGTTCTTC
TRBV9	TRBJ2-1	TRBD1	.	CASSVVTGSYNEQFF	TGTGCCAGCAGCGTAGTGACAGGGTCCTACAATGAGCAGTTCTTC
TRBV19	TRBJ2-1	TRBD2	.	CASSTPLAGTYNEQFF	TGTGCCAGTAGTACCCCCCTAGCGGGGACATACAATGAGCAGTTCTTC
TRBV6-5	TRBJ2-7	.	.	CASNSLGATYEQYF	TGTGCCAGCAATTCCCTAGGGGCAACCTACGAGCAGTACTTC
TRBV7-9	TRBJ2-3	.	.	CASRSLTDTQYF	TGTGCCAGCAGATCCCTCACAGATACGCAGTATTTT
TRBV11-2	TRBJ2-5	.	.	CASSLVAYGSVPTETQYF	TGTGCCAGCAGCTTAGTAGCTTACGGTAGCGTTCCCACGGAGACCCAGTACTTC
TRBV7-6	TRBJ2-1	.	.	CASWGTFNEQFF	TGTGCCAGCTGGGGGACTTTCAATGAGCAGTTCTTC
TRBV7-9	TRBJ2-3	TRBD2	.	CAGSLRRAGGSTDTQYF	TGTGCCGGCAGCTTACGGCGGGCGGGGGGAAGCACAGATACGCAGTATTTT
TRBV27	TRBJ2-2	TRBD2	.	CASSLFTSGHTGELFF	TGTGCCAGCAGTTTATTCACTAGCGGGCATACCGGGGAGCTGTTTTTT
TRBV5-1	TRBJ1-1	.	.	CASSLSGVGGTEAFF	TGCGCCAGCAGCTTGTCAGGGGTAGGAGGCACTGAAGCTTTCTTT
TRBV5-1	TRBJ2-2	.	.	CASSLGLVTGELFF	TGCGCCAGCAGCTTGGGACTAGTAACTGGGGAGCTGTTTTTT
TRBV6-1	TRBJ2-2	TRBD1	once	CASNRGQGVAGELFF	TGTGCCAGCAACAGGGGACAGGGGGTGGCCGGGGAGCTGTTTTTT
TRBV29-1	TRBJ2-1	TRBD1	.	CSVEGGQVYNEQFF	TGCAGCGTTGAAGGGGGACAGGTTTACAATGAGCAGTTCTTC
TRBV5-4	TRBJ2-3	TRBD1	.	CASSLVTGGRTDTQYF	TGTGCCAGCAGCTTGGTAACAGGGGGCCGCACAGATACGCAGTATTTT
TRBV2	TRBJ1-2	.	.	CASSDPSGYGYTF	TGTGCCAGCTCAGACCCTAGCGGCTATGGCTACACCTTC
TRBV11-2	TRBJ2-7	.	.	CASSLLQGIYEQYF	TGTGCCAGCAGCTTACTTCAGGGAATCTACGAGCAGTACTTC
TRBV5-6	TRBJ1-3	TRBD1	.	CASSFRTGWASSGGNTIYF	TGTGCCAGCAGCTTCCGGACAGGCTGGGCTTCGAGTGGTGGAAACACCATATATTTT